Following are 21 T cell receptor beta chains from one sample sequenced in a study of blood T cell repertoires in COVID-19. Using immunoSEQ multiplex PCR, the repertoire was profiled, and TCRdb retains in-frame clones only, with some absent. Found here are 200,000 to 250,000 clones, roughly nine tenths of them singletons; the top ten hold about 3%. The sample was peripheral blood. The origin of the receptors is a man younger than 35 with active or convalescent COVID-19.

The chain recombines TRBV7-9 with TRBJ2-7, with a weak D call TRBD2 (6 bases). In germline, CDR1 is SEHNR, CDR2 FQNEAQ (reference sequence). Trimming removed 4 bases at V and 2 bases at J, with 15 bases between. This CDR3 spans 15 amino acids. The CDR3 loop reads CASSWEDVITYEQYF. The DNA for the CDR3 is TGTGCCAGCAGCTGGGAGGACGTCATTACCTACGAGCAGTACTTC.

The V gene is TRBV9, the J gene TRBJ1-3, with D perhaps matching TRBD1 (5 bases). Germline CDR1 and CDR2: SGDLS and YYNGEE. V was cut by 0 bases and J by 2 bases, with 9 bases left in between. This CDR3 is built from 15 residues. CDR3 bases: TGTGCCAGCAGCGTAGCCGGCAGGGCTGGAAACACCATATATTTT. It encodes CASSVAGRAGNTIYF.

This clone is a singleton in its sample. The V and J genes are TRBV7-2 and TRBJ1-1, with D possibly TRBD1 on 5 matching bases. Germline V lookup: CDR1 SGHTA, CDR2 FQGNSA. The CDR3 has 16 residues. Deletions cut 1 base from V and 1 base from J, with 13 bases between. Written as DNA, the CDR3 is TGTGCCAGCAGCTTAGATTTGGGGCCCACGAACACTGAAGCTTTCTTT. It specifies CASSLDLGPTNTEAFF.

The J gene is TRBJ2-1, the V gene TRBV7-9; tentatively, D is TRBD1 (5 bases). Trimming shortened V by 1 base and J by 10 bases, and 8 bases separated the two germline ends. The germline V gene encodes CDR1 SEHNR and CDR2 FQNEAQ (reference sequence). CDR3 size: 12 residues. The CDR3 coding sequence is TGTGCCAGCAGCTTAGGTTGGGGCGAGCAGTTCTTC. This sequence encodes CASSLGWGEQFF.

The V call is TRBV5-8, the J call TRBJ1-6; TRBD1 is a possible D gene (5 bases). Germline V gene data show CDR1 as SGHTS and CDR2 as YDEGEE. This CDR3 comprises 15 residues. Trimming shortened V by 0 bases and J by 4 bases, and 8 bases separated the two germline ends. CDR3 residues: CASSLVSGYNSPLHF. Written as DNA, the CDR3 is TGTGCCAGCAGCTTGGTATCAGGGTATAATTCACCCCTCCACTTT.

This chain joins TRBV19 and TRBJ1-6; 7 bases are a match to TRBD1. The CDR3 consists of 15 residues. CDR1 LNHDA and CDR2 SQIVND come from the germline V gene (reference sequence). V dropped 8 bases and J dropped 2; count of bases not matched to a gene: 6. Here the CDR3 reads CASRQGRTYNSPLHF. The CDR3 coding sequence is TGTGCCAGTCGACAGGGAAGAACCTATAATTCACCCCTCCACTTT.

The gene calls are TRBV7-9 and TRBJ1-5, with D possibly TRBD1 on 6 matching bases. The CDR3 spans 15 residues. V was cut by 4 bases and J by 3 bases, with 13 bases left in between. From germline, CDR1 is SEHNR and CDR2 FQNEAQ (reference sequence). This CDR3 is CASSSTTGVNQPQHF. In DNA form, the CDR3 reads TGTGCCAGCAGCTCGACGACAGGAGTCAATCAGCCCCAGCATTTT.

This clone was detected a few times. The V and J genes are TRBV7-2 and TRBJ1-2; D unresolved. There are 13 residues in the CDR3. CDR1 SGHTA and CDR2 FQGNSA come from the germline V gene. Trimming shortened V by 1 base and J by 4 bases, and 7 bases separated the two germline ends. The CDR3 nucleotides read TGTGCCAGCAGCTTAGTTGGCGGCTATGGCTACACCTTC. It codes for CASSLVGGYGYTF.

This chain links TRBV4-3 with TRBJ1-5; D is unclear. CDR1 is LGHNA, CDR2 YSLEER, per germline. This CDR3 spans 15 amino acids. V lost 0 bases to trimming and J lost 0 bases, with 6 bases between them. CDR3: CASSQDRLSNQPQHF. In DNA, the CDR3 is TGCGCCAGCAGCCAAGATAGACTTAGCAATCAGCCCCAGCATTTT.

The chain couples TRBV19 to TRBJ1-5, with 9 positions matching TRBD1. The CDR3 runs 15 residues. The V segment lost 6 bases and the J segment 6 bases; nucleotides outside the gene matches: 9. Germline CDR1 reads LNHDA; CDR2 reads SQIVND (reference sequence). The CDR3 sequence is CASSRDRAGSQPQHF. In DNA, the CDR3 is TGTGCCAGTAGCAGGGACAGGGCAGGGAGTCAGCCCCAGCATTTT.

The CDR3 DNA is TGTGCCAGCAGTCCAGACAGGAACAATGAGCAGTTCTTC. This encodes CASSPDRNNEQFF. This chain uses TRBV12-3 or TRBV12-4 with TRBJ2-1, with a tentative D call TRBD1 (6 bases). Trimming left V 5 bases short and J 5 bases short, with 10 bases between. The CDR3 extends over 13 amino acids.

The V and J genes are TRBV3-1 (or the pseudogene TRBV3-2) and TRBJ2-1; 9 bases align to TRBD2. Per germline, CDR1 LGHDT and CDR2 YNNKEL (reference sequence). The CDR3 runs to 16 residues. V dropped 0 bases and J dropped 0; count of bases not matched to a gene: 0. CDR3 DNA: TGTGCCAGCAGCCAAGAGCGGGGGGGCTCCTACAATGAGCAGTTCTTC. As protein: CASSQERGGSYNEQFF.

This chain joins TRBV12-2 and TRBJ1-4. TRBV12-2 is noted as a pseudogene. The CDR3 sequence is 12 residues long. CDR3 nucleotide sequence: TGTGCAAGTCGCTCCCCGAATGAAAAACTGTTTTTT. This gives the protein CASRSPNEKLFF.

The chain has TRBV7-2 and TRBJ2-5, with 8 bases matching TRBD2. Germline CDR1 reads SGHTA; CDR2 reads FQGNSA. CDR3 size: 13 residues. After removal of 5 bases from V and 5 bases from J, the junction contained 4 bases not matched to a gene. The CDR3 DNA follows: TGTGCCAGCAGCCAGACTAGCGCGGAGACCCAGTACTTC. Its translation: CASSQTSAETQYF.

This chain connects TRBV9 to TRBJ2-1, with TRBD2 matching 12 bases. Losses at the gene ends were 4 bases for V and 6 bases for J; bases not matched to a gene: 5. CDR3 length: 15 residues. Per germline, CDR1 SGDLS and CDR2 YYNGEE. The CDR3 bases are TGTGCCAGCAGCAACCTAGCGGGAGGGGGCAATGAGCAGTTCTTC. Translated, it gives CASSNLAGGGNEQFF.

J is TRBJ1-4 and V is TRBV4-1, with 8 bases that match TRBD1. Germline CDR1 reads MGHRA; CDR2 reads YSYEKL. This CDR3 spans 16 amino acids. With V trimmed by 0 bases and J by 8 bases, 8 bases remained unmatched. The CDR3 bases are TGCGCCAGCAGCCAAGAGGGGACAGGAATTCGAGAAAAACTGTTTTTT. This codes for CASSQEGTGIREKLFF.

The genes are TRBV27 and TRBJ1-4, with 7 bases fitting TRBD1. The CDR3 runs to 15 residues. The V and J ends lost 5 bases and 4 bases, in that order; junction bases with no gene match: 7. Germline loops: CDR1 MNHEY, CDR2 SMNVEV (reference sequence). The CDR3, as DNA: TGTGCCAGCAGTCACTTGACAGGGCTTAATGAAAAACTGTTTTTT. Its translation is CASSHLTGLNEKLFF.

This sequence joins TRBV20-1 and TRBJ2-7; D gene unclear. Germline V gives CDR1 DFQATT, CDR2 SNEGSKA (reference sequence). V lost 3 bases, J lost 0 bases, and 12 bases lay in between. The CDR3 has 14 amino acids. The CDR3 protein is CSASTFYSSYEQYF. CDR3 nucleotide sequence: TGCAGTGCTAGTACCTTTTACAGCTCCTACGAGCAGTACTTC.

The rearrangement links TRBV9 to TRBJ2-7, with a possible D match to TRBD2 (6 bases). The ends were cut back, 4 bases at V and 2 bases at J, with 19 bases in the middle. CDR3 length: 16 amino acids. Germline V CDR1 and CDR2: SGDLS, YYNGEE. As DNA, the CDR3 is TGTGCCAGCAGCCATGAGGGGTCTAGCGTTCCCTACGAGCAGTACTTC. Translating it yields CASSHEGSSVPYEQYF. Complete variable domain (other parts from reference TRBV9 and TRBJ2-7): DSGVTQTPKHLITATGQRVTLRCSPRSGDLSVYWYQQSLDQGLQFLIQYYNGEERAKGNILERFSAQQFPDLHSELNLSSLELGDSALYFCASSHEGSSVPYEQYFGPGTRLTVT.

The chain is built from TRBV28 and TRBJ1-2; D ambiguous. The CDR3 loop spans 12 amino acids. Germline-derived CDR1 and CDR2 are MDHEN and SYDVKM. V was trimmed by 9 bases and J by 4 bases, leaving 12 bases between them. The CDR3 DNA reads TGTGCCAGTACGCGGCGGTCCTATGGCTACACCTTC. Its protein is CASTRRSYGYTF.

J is TRBJ2-7 and V is TRBV5-1, with no clear D. The germline CDR1 and CDR2 sequences are SGHRS and YFSETQ. The CDR3 runs to 14 residues. V lost 5 bases to trimming and J lost 0 bases, with 12 bases between them. The CDR3 region is CASRPQVGSYEQYF. CDR3 sequence (DNA): TGCGCCAGCAGACCCCAGGTTGGCTCCTACGAGCAGTACTTC.